This paragraph covers one T cell receptor beta chain sequence. The sample comes from a study of shared clonotypes between healthy human individuals. Sequencing was performed with immunoSEQ multiplex PCR; in TCRdb, only in-frame clones are kept and a portion is missing. The table has over a million clones, roughly 74% seen once. Sequencing was performed on memory CD4+ T cells from PBMCs. Subset: CD45RA-negative fraction. The TCR comes from a man aged 18 to 30 in good health. Some clones in this sample may be carry-over from other donors' samples.

CDR3: CASTHSGRGDTQYF. CDR3 nucleotides: TGTGCCAGCACCCATAGCGGGAGGGGAGATACGCAGTATTTT. The V call is TRBV6-1, the J call TRBJ2-3, with 11 bases fitting TRBD2. After removal of 7 bases from V and 5 bases from J, the junction contained 5 bases not matched to a gene. Germline CDR1 reads MNHNS; CDR2 reads SASEGT. The CDR3 is made up of 14 amino acids.